The 3 T cell receptor beta chains listed next were all sequenced from one sample in a study of early T cells in non-severe SARS-CoV-2 infection. TCRdb redid the calling of the 5' RACE reads with MiXCR, one entry per CDR3 protein. The profile shows roughly 67,000 distinct CDR3 sequences, 12% of them singletons. Specimen: whole blood. The receptors originated from an adult who was a healthcare worker with PCR-confirmed SARS-CoV-2 infection or an uninfected control (not recorded which).

V gene TRBV12-3 or TRBV12-4 combines with J gene TRBJ2-3, with 7 bases lining up with TRBD1. The CDR3 is made up of 14 amino acids. Losses at the gene ends were 5 bases for V and 7 bases for J; bases not matched to a gene: 9. This CDR3 reads CASSPPQGLNTQYF. The CDR3 nucleotides are TGTGCCAGCAGTCCACCACAGGGGCTAAATACGCAGTATTTT.

This clonotype was seen only a few times. The chain recombines TRBV29-1 with TRBJ2-3, with D possibly being TRBD2 (5 bases). Between the trimmed V and J ends, which lost 4 bases and 5 bases, there was a span of 10 bases. Per germline, CDR1 SQVTM and CDR2 ANQGSEA. The CDR3 is 12 residues long. In nucleotides, the CDR3 is TGCAGCGTTGTGATTCGGGGAGATACGCAGTATTTT. It translates to CSVVIRGDTQYF.

This rearrangement joins TRBV20-1 to TRBJ2-2, with 9 nucleotides matching TRBD2. The CDR3 extends over 15 amino acids. Trimming took 1 base from V and 6 from J; bases not matched to a gene: 6. In germline, CDR1 is DFQATT, CDR2 SNEGSKA (reference sequence). CDR3 DNA sequence: TGCAGTGCTAGAGTTCGCGGGGGGGCCGCCGGGGAGCTGTTTTTT. Translated: CSARVRGGAAGELFF.